These T cell receptor delta chains were read from a single sample in a study of Vδ1+ human thymocytes. TCRdb re-processed the multiplex PCR reads using CATT. The table records 50,000 to 60,000 delta-chain clones, roughly 16% of them present only once. Material: Vdelta1+ gamma-delta thymocytes from the thymus. These receptors came from a girl under two years old who had congenital heart surgery. CDR3s include the opening cysteine and the closing phenylalanine or tryptophan. The D gene is left open where the match is weak. Size is stated for part of the rows, as once, few or many counts, or as a class when the clone is expanded.

d_call clone_size j_call v_call cdr3_nt cdr3_aa
NA few TRDJ3 TRDV2 TGTGCCTGTGACACCGGTATTTGTTGGGGCAACTCCTGGGACACCCGACAGATGTTTTTC CACDTGICWGNSWDTRQMFF
TRDD3 few TRDJ1 TRDV1 TGTGCTCTTGGGGAACGCCCCTCTTCCTACGGCCCCTGGGGGATACTACCCCACACCGATAAACTCATCTTT CALGERPSSYGPWGILPHTDKLIF
TRDD3 few TRDJ1 TRDV1 TGTGCTCTTGGGGAACCGACCCTTCTACCCTACTGGGGACCTGACGATAAACTCATCTTT CALGEPTLLPYWGPDDKLIF
TRDD3 few TRDJ1 TRDV1 TGTGCTCTTGGGAACCTTCCCAAGTACTGGGGGATACCCCCGTACACCGATAGACTCATCTTT CALGNLPKYWGIPPYTDRLIF
NA NA TRDJ1 TRDV1 TGTGCTCTTGGGGAACTAGTGCGAGGGCCACCCTACACCGATAAACTCATCTTT CALGELVRGPPYTDKLIF
TRDD3 NA TRDJ1 TRDV1 TGTGCTCTTGGGGAACTCGTAAGGGTACTGGGGGATACGCCTTTCTTGGGTAAACTCATCTTT CALGELVRVLGDTPFLGKLIF
TRDD3 NA TRDJ1 TRDV1 TGTGCTCTTGGGGAACCCCGGACCTACCCCACCGTACTGGGGGATTGTCCCCTAACCGATAAACTCATCTTT CALGEPRTYPTVLGDCPLTDKLIF
TRDD3 few TRDJ1 TRDV1 TGTGCTCTTGGGGAACCCTCATTGTTTCCTACGTCCCTAAACTGGGGGATACGCCAATTTCTATACACCGATAAACTCATCTTT CALGEPSLFPTSLNWGIRQFLYTDKLIF
TRDD3 few TRDJ1 TRDV2 TGTGCCTGTGGGGTACTGGGGGATACGGGATGTGGTGAGTACACCGATAAACTCATCTTT CACGVLGDTGCGEYTDKLIF
NA few TRDJ1 TRDV1 TGTGCTCTTGGGGAAGTTTCCTACTCCTCTGGGGGTCCTTACACCGATAAACTCATCTTT CALGEVSYSSGGPYTDKLIF
TRDD3 NA TRDJ1 TRDV1 TGTGCTCTTGGGGAACACCCATCAAAGGACCTTCCCCCCTACTGGGGGATAAGGGGAGAGGGACTCATCTTT CALGEHPSKDLPPYWGIRGEGLIF
TRDD3 few TRDJ1 TRDV1 TGTGCTCTTGGGGACCGGGTAACCCGTACTGGGGGTTACACCGATAAACTCATCTTT CALGDRVTRTGGYTDKLIF
TRDD3 NA TRDJ1 TRDV1 TGTGCTCTTGGGGAAAATCTGGGGGATACTTACACCGATAAACTCATCTTT CALGENLGDTYTDKLIF
NA few TRDJ1 TRDV1 TGTGCTCTTGGGGAAGGGGACGTGGGCAAGTACACCGATAAACTCATCTTT CALGEGDVGKYTDKLIF
TRDD3 few TRDJ1 TRDV1 TGTGCTCTTGGGGCATTAAGCTGTACTGGGGGATGTACCGATAAACTCATCTTT CALGALSCTGGCTDKLIF
NA NA TRDJ1 TRDV1 TGTGCTCTTGGGGACTCCGTTGTTGCTGGGGATCCCTGTGAGGATTACACCGATAAACTCATCTTT CALGDSVVAGDPCEDYTDKLIF